Shown below are 25 T cell receptor beta chains from a single sample sequenced in a study of blood T cells in healthy people across ages. A second PCR, run for about 7 to 11 cycles, used a sample-barcoded 5' primer plus a J-beta primer mix. In TCRdb, the 5' RACE reads were re-called with MiXCR into one record per CDR3 protein. The data show around 1,000,000 distinct CDR3 sequences, under 40% seen once. The sample comprised blood. Receptors were obtained from a man aged 18 to 30 in good health.

The chain employs TRBV19 and TRBJ1-1; D ambiguous. The CDR3 runs 12 residues. Trimming stripped 3 bases from V and 0 bases from J, with 2 bases between. Germline V CDR1 and CDR2: LNHDA, SQIVND (reference sequence). CDR3 DNA: TGTGCCAGTAGTATGCTGAACACTGAAGCTTTCTTT. Amino acids: CASSMLNTEAFF.

The chain carries TRBV9 and TRBJ1-1; a weak D match, TRBD1 (6 bases). The CDR3 contains 17 residues. CDR1 and CDR2 (germline): SGDLS, YYNGEE. Trimming took off 4 bases at V and 6 bases at J, with 25 bases between the two ends. CDR3 region: CASSTNPGGEGGAEAFF. CDR3 sequence (DNA): TGTGCCAGCAGCACCAACCCCGGTGGGGAGGGGGGCGCTGAAGCTTTCTTT. Using reference TRBV9 and TRBJ1-1 for the parts outside the CDR3, the full variable domain is DSGVTQTPKHLITATGQRVTLRCSPRSGDLSVYWYQQSLDQGLQFLIQYYNGEERAKGNILERFSAQQFPDLHSELNLSSLELGDSALYFCASSTNPGGEGGAEAFFGQGTRLTVV.

This clonotype was seen a handful of times. The chain links TRBV7-2 to TRBJ1-5, with 7 bases aligning to TRBD1. Germline-derived CDR1 and CDR2 are SGHTA and FQGNSA. V lost 5 bases, J lost 4 bases, and 8 bases stayed unmatched. This CDR3 has 15 amino acids. CDR3: CASSPRGVENQPQHF. CDR3 bases: TGTGCCAGCAGCCCCAGGGGGGTTGAGAATCAGCCCCAGCATTTT.

This clonotype was detected only a few times. The rearrangement links TRBV28 to TRBJ2-7, with 10 bases identical to TRBD1. Germline CDR1 is MDHEN and CDR2 is SYDVKM. The CDR3 covers 15 residues. The ends lost 6 bases at V and 6 bases at J; junction bases unmatched: 11. DNA of the CDR3: TGTGCCAGCAGGCCACCGGGACAGGGGAAGGGCGAGCAGTACTTC. Translated: CASRPPGQGKGEQYF.

The rearrangement joins TRBV21-1 to TRBJ2-5; the table's D call, TRBD2, was not checked against the DNA. TRBV21-1 is termed a pseudogene. CDR3 length: 15 residues. This CDR3 reads CASTWVWASQETQYF. CDR3 coding DNA: TGTGCCAGCACCTGGGTATGGGCCTCCCAAGAGACCCAGTACTTC.

The J gene is TRBJ2-1, the V gene TRBV2; TRBD1 aligns across 7 bases. Germline CDR1 reads SNHLY; CDR2 reads FYNNEI. Germline trimming cut 6 bases from V and 4 bases from J; bases unmatched to any gene: 12. This CDR3 contains 16 residues. This chain's CDR3 is CASRADPGTEYNEQFF. Here the CDR3 DNA reads TGTGCCAGCAGAGCTGATCCCGGGACAGAGTACAATGAGCAGTTCTTC.

This chain links TRBV29-1 with TRBJ2-7, with 7 bases matching TRBD1. The assigned J gene may be wrong: the sequence end matches TRBJ2-5 better. CDR1 and CDR2 from the germline V gene are SQVTM and ANQGSEA. This CDR3 is 12 amino acids long. The DNA of the CDR3 is TGCAGCGCCCTGGGACAGCATGAGACCCAGTACTTC. Protein sequence: CSALGQHETQYF.

The chain recombines TRBV3-1 with TRBJ2-6, with TRBD2 as a possible D gene (6 bases). Trimming removed 4 bases at V and 0 bases at J, with 19 bases between. This CDR3 region has 19 residues. Germline assignment: CDR1 LGHDT and CDR2 YNNKEL (reference sequence). The CDR3: CASSLLGGTLYSGANVLTF. The CDR3 DNA reads TGTGCCAGCAGCCTCCTAGGAGGGACCCTTTACTCTGGGGCCAACGTCCTGACTTTC.

V is TRBV28 and J is TRBJ2-5; TRBD2 matches at 11 bases. The CDR3 totals 16 residues. V lost 11 bases and J lost 0; bases outside the gene matches: 11. The germline V gene has CDR1 MDHEN and CDR2 SYDVKM. CDR3 sequence: CASRGTSGTYQETQYF. DNA of the CDR3: TGTGCCTCAAGGGGGACTAGCGGTACATACCAAGAGACCCAGTACTTC.

The chain carries TRBV12-3 or TRBV12-4 and TRBJ2-7; perhaps TRBD1 as D (6 bases). The end of the DNA fits TRBJ2-5 better, so the J call may be wrong. This CDR3 is 16 amino acids long. The CDR3 DNA follows: TGTGCCTCCCGAGGGGCTACAGGGTCGAGTATTGGGACCCAGTACTTC. Translation gives CASRGATGSSIGTQYF.

The V gene is TRBV7-2, the J gene TRBJ2-5, with D possibly matching TRBD2 (5 bases). The assigned J gene may be wrong: the sequence end matches TRBJ2-7 better. Germline V gene sequence: CDR1 SGHTA, CDR2 FQGNSA. The CDR3 is 15 residues long. The CDR3 sequence is CASSFTGKFRYEQYF. The CDR3 DNA is TGTGCCAGCAGCTTCACGGGAAAATTCCGCTACGAGCAGTACTTC.

The gene calls are TRBV20-1 and TRBJ1-2; a possible D gene is TRBD1 (5 bases). The CDR3 loop spans 13 amino acids. V shed 7 bases and J shed 0 bases, with 12 bases lying between them. From germline, CDR1 is DFQATT and CDR2 SNEGSKA (reference sequence). In nucleotides, the CDR3 is TGCAGTGTTCCTATGACAGCTAACTATGGCTACACCTTC. Residues: CSVPMTANYGYTF.

The CDR3 here is CASSSLVGGVRETQYF. In nucleotides, the CDR3 is TGCGCCAGCAGCTCCCTCGTAGGGGGCGTTAGGGAGACCCAGTACTTC. V gene TRBV5-1 combines with J gene TRBJ2-4; TRBD1 aligns across 7 bases. The DNA matches TRBJ2-5 better at its end, which makes the J call doubtful. The CDR3 is made up of 16 amino acids. CDR1 SGHRS and CDR2 YFSETQ come from the germline V gene.

This rearrangement joins TRBV7-2 to TRBJ2-3; D tentatively reads TRBD1 or TRBD2 (6 bases each). CDR1 and CDR2 from the germline V gene are SGHTA and FQGNSA. There are 16 residues in the CDR3. V was cut by 4 bases and J by 2 bases, with 16 bases left in between. The CDR3 nucleotides read TGTGCCAGCAGCTCCTCACGGGGGCCAGACACAGATACGCAGTATTTT. Translation gives CASSSSRGPDTDTQYF.

The V and J genes are TRBV20-1 and TRBJ1-2, with D perhaps TRBD1 (6 bases). Germline CDR1 reads DFQATT; CDR2 reads SNEGSKA (reference sequence). This CDR3 contains 14 residues. The V gene lost 5 bases and the J gene lost 3 bases, with 16 bases spanning the gap. Here the CDR3 reads CSARRDTGDYGYTF. Written as DNA, the CDR3 is TGCAGTGCTCGTCGGGACACGGGAGACTATGGCTACACCTTC.

The chain recombines TRBV2 with TRBJ2-1; the match to TRBD1 covers 7 bases. Germline CDR1 reads SNHLY; CDR2 reads FYNNEI. J was trimmed by 2 bases and V by 6 bases; bases with no gene match: 7. The CDR3 is made up of 15 amino acids. CDR3 DNA: TGTGCCAGCAGAGCCTGGACAGGAACCTACAATGAGCAGTTCTTC. Translation gives CASRAWTGTYNEQFF.

There are a few counts of this clonotype. The V call is TRBV6-5, the J call TRBJ2-5, with D possibly being TRBD1 or TRBD2 (6 bases each). This CDR3 spans 14 amino acids. V was clipped by 4 bases and J by 7 bases, with 16 bases between them. Germline lookup yields CDR1 MNHEY and CDR2 SVGAGI. The CDR3 DNA reads as TGTGCCAGCAGTTCCCTAGGGGGGCTAACGACCCAGTACTTC. It yields the protein CASSSLGGLTTQYF.

About this clonotype: The junction departs from germline at one end; a sequencing error may be responsible. The chain uses TRBV28 and TRBJ1-2; D might be TRBD1 (6 bases). Germline V gives CDR1 MDHEN, CDR2 SYDVKM. The CDR3 totals 15 residues. The CDR3 nucleotides read TGTGCCAGCAGTCCCACCCCAGGGGTTAACTATGGCCACACCTTC. Translated: CASSPTPGVNYGHTF.

The chain combines TRBV4-2 with TRBJ2-7; 7 nucleotides align to TRBD1. This CDR3 region has 17 residues. Germline-derived CDR1 and CDR2 are LGHNA and YNFKEQ. Unmatched junction bases numbered 15, after V lost 0 bases and J lost 7 bases. The CDR3 DNA is TGTGCCAGCAGCCAAGATGGGGACAGAAGTACCTACAATGAGCAGTACTTC. It codes for CASSQDGDRSTYNEQYF.

This chain uses TRBV4-1 with TRBJ1-3, with D unclear. Looked up from germline, CDR1 is MGHRA and CDR2 is YSYEKL. Trimming removed 2 bases from V and 7 bases from J, with 12 bases in between. This CDR3 has 14 residues. The CDR3, as DNA: TGCGCCAGCAGCCAACAAAGGCAAACGAACACCATATATTTT. Amino acids: CASSQQRQTNTIYF.

The chain couples TRBV28 to TRBJ2-5, with 10 positions matching TRBD2. The J call may be faulty, since TRBJ2-7 better matches the DNA end. The germline V gene has CDR1 MDHEN and CDR2 SYDVKM. CDR3 size: 16 residues. The CDR3 bases are TGTGCCAGCAGCGGTTGGATTGGGACTAGCGAATACGAGCAGTACTTC. Translating it yields CASSGWIGTSEYEQYF.

V and J are TRBV7-2 and TRBJ2-3; the match to TRBD2 covers 7 bases. Trimming took 6 bases from V and 8 from J; bases not matched to a gene: 14. Germline-derived CDR1 and CDR2 are SGHTA and FQGNSA. The CDR3 has 15 amino acids. This CDR3 reads CASRPTSSPGVTQYF. In nucleotides, the CDR3 is TGTGCCAGCAGGCCGACTAGCTCCCCTGGAGTTACGCAGTATTTT.

There are a few counts of this clonotype. CDR3 residues: CASSLTGGLYNEQFF. The CDR3 bases are TGCGCCAGCAGCTTGACGGGGGGCCTCTACAATGAGCAGTTCTTC. The chain carries TRBV5-1 and TRBJ2-1, with a weak D call TRBD2 (7 bases). Trimming removed 1 base at V and 3 bases at J, with 11 bases between. The CDR3 loop spans 15 amino acids. The germline gives CDR1 SGHRS, CDR2 YFSETQ.

This clonotype was seen ten or more times. The chain carries TRBV20-1 and TRBJ1-6; 7 bases agree with TRBD1. Germline trimming cut 4 bases from V and 6 bases from J; bases unmatched to any gene: 3. Looked up from germline, CDR1 is DFQATT and CDR2 is SNEGSKA (reference sequence). The length of the CDR3 is 13 residues. The CDR3: CSAIGQVNSPLHF. Here the CDR3 DNA reads TGCAGTGCTATCGGACAGGTTAATTCACCCCTCCACTTT.

For the CDR3, the DNA is TGTGCCAGCAGCTTAGTCGAATTCAAGACCGGGGAGCTGTTTTTT. Residues: CASSLVEFKTGELFF. The rearrangement links TRBV7-2 to TRBJ2-2, with D unclear. CDR3 length equals 15 residues. Trimming removed 1 base from V and 5 bases from J, with 11 bases in between. The germline gives CDR1 SGHTA, CDR2 FQGNSA.